These 18 T cell receptor beta chains originate from one sample sequenced in a study of blood T cell repertoires in COVID-19. TCRdb keeps only in-frame clones here, not all; method: immunoSEQ multiplex PCR. Altogether a few hundred thousand clones are present, roughly four fifths being singletons, with the ten largest covering around 8.8%. Source material: PBMCs or T cells enriched from blood (not recorded which). All receptors come from a man aged 35 to 55 who had recovered from COVID-19.

The gene calls are TRBV3-1 (or the pseudogene TRBV3-2) and TRBJ2-7; 8 bases are a match to TRBD2. Trimming took 1 base from V and 1 from J; bases not matched to a gene: 3. The germline CDR1 and CDR2 sequences are LGHDT and YNNKEL (reference sequence). The CDR3 contains 15 residues. The CDR3: CASSQGTSFSYEQYF. In nucleotides, the CDR3 is TGTGCCAGCAGCCAAGGGACTAGCTTTTCCTACGAGCAGTACTTC.

The chain uses TRBV7-9 and TRBJ2-7; D ambiguous. The CDR3 consists of 14 residues. Trimming took off 2 bases at V and 0 bases at J, with 8 bases between the two ends. Per germline, CDR1 SEHNR and CDR2 FQNEAQ (reference sequence). CDR3 in DNA: TGTGCCAGCAGCTTAATAGTCTCCTCCTACGAGCAGTACTTC. It is translated as CASSLIVSSYEQYF. Complete variable domain (other parts from reference TRBV7-9 and TRBJ2-7): DTGVSQNPRHKITKRGQNVTFRCDPISEHNRLYWYRQTLGQGPEFLTYFQNEAQLEKSRLLSDRFSAERPKGSFSTLEIQRTEQGDSAMYLCASSLIVSSYEQYFGPGTRLTVT.

The chain employs TRBV5-4 and TRBJ1-6; possibly TRBD1 for D (6 bases). This CDR3 is 15 amino acids long. The germline V gene encodes CDR1 SGHNT and CDR2 YYREEE (reference sequence). V was clipped by 5 bases and J by 15 bases, with 24 bases between them. The DNA for the CDR3 is TGTGCCAGCAGTGTTAGGGAAGGATCAGCAGGGGTCCTCCACTTT. This sequence encodes CASSVREGSAGVLHF.

This chain uses TRBV7-9 with TRBJ2-5; the D gene is possibly TRBD1 (6 bases). The CDR3 length is 15 residues. Germline V gene lookup returns CDR1 SEHNR and CDR2 FQNEAQ (reference sequence). The V gene lost 5 bases and the J gene lost 4 bases, with 17 bases spanning the gap. The CDR3 sequence: CASSLGPLGGETQYF. CDR3 DNA: TGTGCCAGCAGCCTAGGGCCGTTAGGGGGAGAGACCCAGTACTTC.

The chain links TRBV6-1 to TRBJ1-5; the match to TRBD1 covers 7 bases. Looked up from germline, CDR1 is MNHNS and CDR2 is SASEGT. J was trimmed by 2 bases and V by 3 bases; bases with no gene match: 4. CDR3 size: 15 residues. CDR3 region: CASSEAGGGNQPQHF. For the CDR3, the DNA is TGTGCCAGCAGTGAGGCAGGGGGTGGCAATCAGCCCCAGCATTTT.

The chain has TRBV3-1 (or the pseudogene TRBV3-2) and TRBJ2-7, with TRBD1 as a possible D gene (5 bases). The CDR3 is 13 amino acids. The V gene's germline CDR1 is LGHDT and CDR2 YNNKEL (reference sequence). Trimming shortened V by 1 base and J by 8 bases, and 12 bases separated the two germline ends. The DNA of the CDR3 is TGTGCCAGCAGCCAAGCAGGGAATTCGAAGCAGTACTTC. The encoded protein is CASSQAGNSKQYF.

DNA for the CDR3: TGTGCCAGCAGGCAAATAGGGGGGGACGAGCAGTACTTC. This encodes CASRQIGGDEQYF. The chain has TRBV6-5 and TRBJ2-7, with a weak D call TRBD2 (7 bases). CDR3 length: 13 residues. V gave up 6 bases and J gave up 5 bases, with 14 bases separating them. Germline-derived CDR1 and CDR2 are MNHEY and SVGAGI.

The chain recombines TRBV7-2 with TRBJ1-2; D unclear. V was shortened by 8 bases and J by 1 base, with 11 bases between the two germline ends. The germline V gene encodes CDR1 SGHTA and CDR2 FQGNSA. This CDR3 spans 13 amino acids. The CDR3 spells CASGLQLNYGYTF. In DNA, the CDR3 is TGTGCCAGCGGCCTACAGCTTAACTATGGCTACACCTTC.

The chain carries TRBV10-1 and TRBJ2-1; 7 nucleotides align to TRBD1. Germline V lookup: CDR1 WNHNN, CDR2 SYGVQD (reference sequence). The CDR3 runs 16 residues. The trim removed 2 bases at V and 6 bases at J, leaving 10 bases unmatched. CDR3 sequence reads: CASSEIGGKVGNEQFF. As DNA, the CDR3 is TGCGCCAGCAGTGAGATAGGGGGCAAGGTAGGCAATGAGCAGTTCTTC.

The rearrangement uses TRBV7-9 and TRBJ2-7, with TRBD1 identical over 10 bases. CDR3 length: 15 residues. Per the germline V gene, CDR1 is SEHNR and CDR2 is FQNEAQ (reference sequence). Trimming at V came to 3 bases and at J to 3 bases, leaving 5 bases not matched to a gene. As DNA, the CDR3 is TGTGCCAGCAGCTTCCGGGACAGGGGAATCTACGAGCAGTACTTC. This gives the protein CASSFRDRGIYEQYF. Using reference TRBV7-9 and TRBJ2-7 for the parts outside the CDR3, the full variable domain is DTGVSQNPRHKITKRGQNVTFRCDPISEHNRLYWYRQTLGQGPEFLTYFQNEAQLEKSRLLSDRFSAERPKGSFSTLEIQRTEQGDSAMYLCASSFRDRGIYEQYFGPGTRLTVT.

This clone showed up just once. The chain recombines TRBV5-1 with TRBJ2-3; 8 bases are shared with TRBD2. The germline V gene has CDR1 SGHRS and CDR2 YFSETQ. The junction had 11 bases not matched to a gene; V was cut back by 4 bases and J by 4 bases. The CDR3 sequence is 16 residues long. CDR3 in DNA: TGCGCCAGCAGCCTCTCCGGGACTAGGCTTTCAGATACGCAGTATTTT. Amino acids: CASSLSGTRLSDTQYF.

This clone has at least ten counts. Other DNA sequences of this sample code for an identical CDR3. This chain joins TRBV7-3 and TRBJ2-2; 10 nucleotides line up with TRBD2. There are 16 residues in the CDR3. CDR1 SGHTA and CDR2 FQGTGA come from the germline V gene. Trimming removed 5 bases from V and 3 bases from J; junction bases left unmatched: 6. The CDR3 loop is CASSKRGGRDTGELFF. The CDR3 DNA sequence: TGTGCCAGCAGCAAGCGGGGGGGCCGCGACACCGGGGAGCTGTTTTTT.

The V and J genes are TRBV6-4 and TRBJ1-1; D is possibly TRBD1 (6 bases). The germline CDR1 and CDR2 sequences are MRHNA and SNTAGT. The V gene lost 5 bases and the J gene lost 3 bases, with 19 bases spanning the gap. This CDR3 comprises 16 residues. The CDR3 here is CASSKSGGAGYTEAFF. CDR3 bases: TGTGCCAGCAGTAAGAGTGGGGGGGCCGGGTACACTGAAGCTTTCTTT.

This rearrangement joins TRBV4-1 to TRBJ1-5, with D maybe TRBD1 (6 bases). Trimming cost V 1 base and J 2 bases, with 15 bases left between them. The CDR3 consists of 17 residues. Germline-derived CDR1 and CDR2 are MGHRA and YSYEKL. CDR3 in DNA: TGCGCCAGCAGCCAAGTTCTCACAGGGAAAGGCAATCAGCCCCAGCATTTT. Translating gives CASSQVLTGKGNQPQHF.

Of note for this clone: A read error is possible here, since a much larger clone lies one base away. The rearrangement uses TRBV7-2 and TRBJ2-2; D ambiguous. The CDR3 totals 14 residues. Deletions cut 2 bases from V and 1 base from J, with 5 bases between. From germline, CDR1 is SGHTA and CDR2 FQGNSA. The CDR3 loop is CASSLHGNTGELFF. In DNA form, the CDR3 reads TGTGCCAGCAGCTTACACGGGAACACCGGGGAGCTGTTTTTT.

The chain carries TRBV30 and TRBJ1-2; 7 positions match TRBD1. V shed 0 bases and J 8 bases; nucleotides not matched to a gene: 6. Germline CDR1 and CDR2: GTSNPN and SVGIG (reference sequence). There are 13 residues in the CDR3. The CDR3 DNA follows: TGTGCCTGGAGTGTACAGGGGCGCGGCGGCTACACCTTC. Amino acid sequence: CAWSVQGRGGYTF.

The chain links TRBV7-3 to TRBJ2-3; TRBD2 is a possible D gene (7 bases). The CDR3 length is 15 residues. Germline lookup yields CDR1 SGHTA and CDR2 FQGTGA. V lost 2 bases, J lost 2 bases, and 11 bases lay in between. CDR3 region: CASSLGGAYTDTQYF. The CDR3 coding sequence is TGTGCCAGCAGCTTAGGGGGGGCATACACAGATACGCAGTATTTT.

The chain is built from TRBV27 and TRBJ1-5; tentatively, D is TRBD1 (6 bases). Trimming left V 4 bases short and J 6 bases short, with 16 bases between. In germline, CDR1 is MNHEY, CDR2 SMNVEV (reference sequence). This CDR3 spans 15 amino acids. The CDR3 nucleotides read TGTGCCAGCAGTTCTACAGGGTTTAGGGGTCAGCCCCAGCATTTT. Translating gives CASSSTGFRGQPQHF.